This TCR beta chain is drawn from a study of T cells in Graves' hyperthyroidism and ophthalmopathy. Findings and caveats of the study: Most thyroid clonotypes expanded above 0.001 were also detected in blood.

The investigators amplified TCR beta CDR3 regions from RNA transcripts. First-round RT-PCR of the TCR CDR3 relied on the HTBI primer set. MiXCR, applied by TCRdb to the multiplex PCR reads, yields one record per CDR3 protein. The top ten hold approximately 19% of the sample, which has under 400,000 distinct CDR3 sequences, roughly 15% seen once. Using more than 7.5 ml of fresh peripheral blood, PBMCs were prepared. The CDR3 has 15 amino acids. This clonotype was counted only a few times. The antigen is undetermined. Mismatch with germline at one junction end may stem from a read error. The source of this sequence is a woman aged 55-69 years with Graves' ophthalmopathy. Sequenced sample: blood. The V gene is TRBV12-3 or TRBV12-4, the J gene TRBJ1-1, with 7 bases fitting TRBD1. The CDR3 protein is CAISESERQGSAAFF. DNA for the CDR3: TGTGCCATCAGTGAGTCGGAACGACAGGGAAGCGCCGCTTTCTTT.